This T cell receptor beta chain was recorded in a study of cytomegalovirus exposure and HLA in healthy donors. The CDR3 is 15 residues long. The PCR employed 60 Vbeta primers together with 13 Jbeta primers. Repertoires were generated with immunoSEQ multiplex PCR, while TCRdb's copy carries only in-frame clones and drops some. The table has a few hundred thousand clones, roughly 80% seen once. V gene TRBV1 combines with J gene TRBJ1-4; the D segment call TRBD1 is taken from the table without a DNA check. TRBV1 is designated a pseudogene. The clonotype comes from a woman aged 25-40 years in good health and CMV-seronegative. The sequencing input was PBMCs. CDR3 DNA sequence: TGCACCAGCAGCCGTTGGACAGCCCCTAATGAAAAACTGTTTTTT. The encoded protein is CTSSRWTAPNEKLFF.